The 10 T cell receptor beta chains listed next were all sequenced from one sample in a study of metastatic and nonmetastatic thyroid tumors. No treatment had been given to any patient before thyroid surgery. TCRdb recomputed clones from the PCR reads via MiXCR. The sample consists of 12,000 to 15,000 clones, 20% to 30% of them appearing once. Specimen: tumor tissue. The receptor source for this set is a female donor with papillary thyroid cancer or a benign thyroid nodule (not recorded which). Some clones in this sample may be carry-over from other donors' samples.

The chain has TRBV30 and TRBJ1-1; D uncertain. Per germline, CDR1 GTSNPN and CDR2 SVGIG (reference sequence). The CDR3 sequence is 14 residues long. V was pared by 1 base and J by 1 base, with 10 bases between. This chain's CDR3 is CAWSGIGENTEAFF. DNA for the CDR3: TGTGCCTGGAGTGGGATCGGGGAGAACACTGAAGCTTTCTTT.

The rearrangement links TRBV5-1 to TRBJ1-1; D is unclear. CDR1 is SGHRS, CDR2 YFSETQ, per germline. V was shortened by 0 bases and J by 8 bases, with 8 bases between the two germline ends. The CDR3 runs 12 residues. CDR3 DNA: TGCGCCAGCAGCTTGGATGGAAAGGAAGCTTTCTTT. Its translation is CASSLDGKEAFF. Complete variable domain (other parts from reference TRBV5-1 and TRBJ1-1): KAGVTQTPRYLIKTRGQQVTLSCSPISGHRSVSWYQQTPGQGLQFLFEYFSETQRNKGNFPGRFSGRQFSNSRSEMNVSTLELGDSALYLCASSLDGKEAFFGQGTRLTVV.

This clone was found many times. This chain joins TRBV20-1 and TRBJ2-2; 8 bases align to TRBD2. Germline CDR1 reads DFQATT; CDR2 reads SNEGSKA (reference sequence). Trimming removed 6 bases from V and 7 bases from J; junction bases left unmatched: 10. The CDR3 contains 14 residues. The DNA for the CDR3 is TGCAGTGCCCGGACTAGCTTCGAGGTCGGGGAGCTGTTTTTT. Encoded protein: CSARTSFEVGELFF.

This clone counts as medium-sized (0.01 to 0.1%). V gene TRBV28 combines with J gene TRBJ1-1; D unresolved. CDR1 and CDR2 (germline): MDHEN, SYDVKM. V gave up 4 bases and J gave up 0 bases, with 21 bases separating them. CDR3 length: 18 residues. Here the CDR3 DNA reads TGTGCCAGCAGTTCGGTTATTTCGGTGGGGTGGGTGAACACTGAAGCTTTCTTT. It translates to CASSSVISVGWVNTEAFF.

This clone showed up just a few times. The CDR3 here is CAIIRALAETGEQYF. CDR3 nucleotides: TGTGCCATCATACGAGCCCTAGCGGAGACGGGTGAGCAGTACTTC. The rearrangement uses TRBV6-2 or TRBV6-3 and TRBJ2-7, with 7 bases identical to TRBD2. The CDR3 loop spans 15 amino acids. Per germline, CDR1 MNHEY and CDR2 SVGEGT. The trim removed 10 bases at V and 7 bases at J, leaving 19 bases unmatched.

In this sample, this clone turned up many times. J is TRBJ2-2 and V is TRBV14; no firm D call. The CDR3 spans 15 residues. The germline CDR1 and CDR2 sequences are SGHDN and FVKESK. Between the trimmed V and J ends, which lost 3 bases and 9 bases, there was a span of 17 bases. CDR3 amino acids: CASSQRTEYHRELFF. The CDR3, as DNA: TGTGCCAGCAGCCAGAGGACGGAATACCACCGGGAGCTGTTTTTT.

The table lists this clone with many counts. V usage is TRBV20-1 and J usage is TRBJ2-3; D unclear. V lost 8 bases to trimming and J lost 1 base, with 7 bases between them. Germline V gene sequence: CDR1 DFQATT, CDR2 SNEGSKA (reference sequence). The CDR3 sequence is 11 residues long. CDR3 loop: CSIERTDTQYF. CDR3 nucleotides: TGCAGTATTGAGCGCACAGATACGCAGTATTTT.

This clone was counted between two and nine times. The chain joins TRBV6-1 to TRBJ2-7; TRBD1 agrees at 7 bases. The CDR3 runs 13 residues. V shed 6 bases and J 0 bases; nucleotides not matched to a gene: 2. Germline V gene sequence: CDR1 MNHNS, CDR2 SASEGT. The CDR3 coding sequence is TGTGCCAGCAGACGGGACAGCTCCTACGAGCAGTACTTC. This encodes CASRRDSSYEQYF.

This clone showed up many times. The CDR3 region is CASSWGLSDEQFF. The CDR3 nucleotides are TGTGCCAGCAGCTGGGGCCTTTCGGATGAGCAGTTCTTC. The J gene is TRBJ2-1, the V gene TRBV7-9; a possible D gene is TRBD1 (5 bases). The V end was cut by 4 bases, the J end by 8 bases, with 12 bases between. CDR3 length: 13 residues. Per the germline V gene, CDR1 is SEHNR and CDR2 is FQNEAQ (reference sequence).

V and J are TRBV5-6 and TRBJ1-1; D unclear. Germline values: CDR1 SGHDT, CDR2 YYEEEE. Trimming took 1 base from V and 0 from J, leaving 10 bases between them. This CDR3 region has 15 residues. CDR3 region: CASSLSGRLNTEAFF. CDR3 DNA: TGTGCCAGCAGCTTGAGTGGGCGGCTGAACACTGAAGCTTTCTTT. Looking up the rest from reference TRBV5-6 and TRBJ1-1 gives the full variable domain: DAGVTQSPTHLIKTRGQQVTLRCSPKSGHDTVSWYQQALGQGPQFIFQYYEEEERQRGNFPDRFSGHQFPNYSSELNVNALLLGDSALYLCASSLSGRLNTEAFFGQGTRLTVV.